The present T cell receptor (beta chain) was sequenced within a study of control samples from healthy donors and cancer patients. CDR3 length: 15 amino acids. V was trimmed by 4 bases and J by 9 bases, leaving 19 bases between them. From germline, CDR1 is LNHDA and CDR2 SQIVND (reference sequence). This clone was recorded only once. Libraries were prepared by immunoSEQ multiplex PCR; TCRdb keeps only in-frame clonotypes and omits some of them. The sample shows approximately 97,000 clones, almost 90% of them seen only once. Input material: blood. This TCR was recovered from a man aged 30 to 45 in good health. The chain couples TRBV19 to TRBJ2-1, with D possibly TRBD2 on 5 matching bases. The chain's CDR3 is CASSNRGPTGVEQFF. CDR3 bases: TGTGCCAGTAGTAACCGCGGGCCAACCGGGGTTGAGCAGTTCTTC. The complete variable domain, with remaining parts taken from reference TRBV19 and TRBJ2-1, reads DGGITQSPKYLFRKEGQNVTLSCEQNLNHDAMYWYRQDPGQGLRLIYYSQIVNDFQKGDIAEGYSVSREKKESFPLTVTSAQKNPTAFYLCASSNRGPTGVEQFFGPGTRLTVL.